The 17 T cell receptor beta chains listed next were all sequenced from one sample in a study of patients and donors after allogeneic stem cell transplantation (dated by TCRdb to about 2020). The library was prepared using RT-PCR. The sequencer listed for this sample is NextSeq 550. Using fastp at Q25 and MiXCR, TCRdb reprocessed the public reads and kept productive beta chains. For every CDR3 protein sequence, its rows merge into one entry that carries the most common genes and DNA. The sample yields hundreds of thousands of distinct CDR3 sequences; 16% were counted once. Around 6.8% of the sample goes to the ten largest clones. The sequenced sample consisted of blood, either unsorted or a sorted T cell fraction (not recorded which). Receptors were obtained from a human donor who was either an allogeneic HSCT recipient or a stem cell or donor lymphocyte infusion donor (not recorded which). It is not recorded whose cells these are; they may come from a transplant donor.

V usage is TRBV14 and J usage is TRBJ2-7; possible D gene TRBD1, 5 bases. Trimming left V 2 bases short and J 5 bases short, with 13 bases between. The germline V gene has CDR1 SGHDN and CDR2 FVKESK. The CDR3 consists of 14 residues. CDR3 DNA sequence: TGTGCCAGCAGCCAACCTCTCAGGGTAGACGAGCAGTACTTC. Translation: CASSQPLRVDEQYF.

This rearrangement joins TRBV11-2 to TRBJ2-5; the D gene is possibly TRBD1 (6 bases). The CDR3 totals 14 residues. V was cut by 5 bases and J by 7 bases, with 17 bases left in between. Germline CDR1 is SGHAT and CDR2 is FQNNGV. CDR3 nucleotide sequence: TGTGCCAGCAGCCCCGCAGGGGCCCGGGGGACCCAGTACTTC. It translates to CASSPAGARGTQYF.

The chain combines TRBV7-9 with TRBJ2-7, with D uncertain. V lost 0 bases and J 4 bases, leaving 13 bases between the germline ends. The CDR3 contains 15 residues. Germline CDR1 is SEHNR and CDR2 is FQNEAQ (reference sequence). CDR3 nucleotides: TGTGCCAGCAGCTTAGCGATCTATTGGGATTACGAGCAGTACTTC. Translation: CASSLAIYWDYEQYF.

Only a few counts were recorded for this clonotype. The J gene is TRBJ1-2, the V gene TRBV9, with unresolved D. The CDR3 length is 16 residues. Trimming pared 1 base from V and 4 bases from J, leaving 17 bases between. Germline V gene sequence: CDR1 SGDLS, CDR2 YYNGEE. The CDR3 sequence: CASSVTAGSAGYGYTF. CDR3 nucleotide sequence: TGTGCCAGCAGCGTAACTGCCGGGTCAGCGGGCTATGGCTACACCTTC.

J is TRBJ1-2 and V is TRBV6-1, with TRBD1 matching over 8 bases. Germline V gene lookup returns CDR1 MNHNS and CDR2 SASEGT. This CDR3 is built from 15 residues. Unmatched junction bases numbered 8, after V lost 5 bases and J lost 3 bases. For the CDR3, the DNA is TGTGCCAGCAGTCGGGCAGGGGGCGCCCACTATGGCTACACCTTC. This codes for CASSRAGGAHYGYTF.

This clonotype was observed at least ten times. CDR3 coding DNA: TGTGCCAGCAGTTTCCGGACTAGCGGGACCTACGAGCAGTACTTC. As protein: CASSFRTSGTYEQYF. The chain is built from TRBV12-3 or TRBV12-4 and TRBJ2-7; 12 bases agree with TRBD2. This CDR3 has 15 residues. The V gene end was trimmed by 3 bases and the J gene end by 2 bases; junction bases not matched to a gene: 2.

This clonotype was observed a few times. The chain carries TRBV7-2 and TRBJ1-2; 8 nucleotides align to TRBD1. The CDR3 sequence is 15 residues long. CDR1 is SGHTA and CDR2 is FQGNSA in the germline V gene. V shed 1 base and J 7 bases; nucleotides not matched to a gene: 8. In DNA, the CDR3 is TGTGCCAGCAGCTTAGAAGCGCAGGGGGCGGGTGGCTACACCTTC. Protein product: CASSLEAQGAGGYTF.

V is TRBV3-1 and J is TRBJ1-2; maybe TRBD1 (6 bases). CDR3 size: 15 residues. Trimming stripped 1 base from V and 1 base from J, with 10 bases between. Germline lookup yields CDR1 LGHDT and CDR2 YNNKEL (reference sequence). The CDR3 coding sequence is TGTGCCAGCAGCCAAGGGACAGATGTTAACTATGGCTACACCTTC. Translated, it gives CASSQGTDVNYGYTF.

The chain joins TRBV5-1 to TRBJ1-5; 7 bases match TRBD1. The CDR3 length is 16 residues. CDR1 and CDR2 (germline): SGHRS, YFSETQ. Germline trimming cut 0 bases from V and 2 bases from J; bases unmatched to any gene: 5. The chain's CDR3 is CASSLGTGTGNQPQHF. In DNA form, the CDR3 reads TGCGCCAGCAGCTTGGGTACCGGGACAGGCAATCAGCCCCAGCATTTT.

The table lists this clonotype with many counts. The chain is built from TRBV12-5 and TRBJ1-6; D remains ambiguous. Germline V gene sequence: CDR1 LGHNT, CDR2 FRNRAP. Trimming took off 6 bases at V and 0 bases at J, with 15 bases between the two ends. The CDR3 has 17 residues. The DNA of the CDR3 is TGTGCTAGTGGCCGGACGGTGGTTAGCTCCTATAATTCACCCCTCCACTTT. Translating gives CASGRTVVSSYNSPLHF. Based on the CDR3 plus reference TRBV12-5 and TRBJ1-6, the full variable domain is DARVTQTPRHKVTEMGQEVTMRCQPILGHNTVFWYRQTMMQGLELLAYFRNRAPLDDSGMPKDRFSAEMPDATLATLKIQPSEPRDSAVYFCASGRTVVSSYNSPLHFGNGTRLTVT.

The V call is TRBV5-1, the J call TRBJ1-5, with unresolved D. The CDR3 spans 15 residues. V was pared by 2 bases and J by 1 base, with 10 bases between. The germline gives CDR1 SGHRS, CDR2 YFSETQ. The CDR3 loop is CASSLREGSNQPQHF. In DNA, the CDR3 is TGCGCCAGCAGCTTAAGGGAAGGAAGCAATCAGCCCCAGCATTTT. Full variable domain (outside the CDR3, taken from reference TRBV5-1 and TRBJ1-5): KAGVTQTPRYLIKTRGQQVTLSCSPISGHRSVSWYQQTPGQGLQFLFEYFSETQRNKGNFPGRFSGRQFSNSRSEMNVSTLELGDSALYLCASSLREGSNQPQHFGDGTRLSIL.

The chain employs TRBV2 and TRBJ2-1; 13 nucleotides line up with TRBD2. The CDR3 is made up of 16 amino acids. Trimming at V came to 2 bases and at J to 4 bases, leaving 2 bases not matched to a gene. Germline-derived CDR1 and CDR2 are SNHLY and FYNNEI. CDR3 protein: CASSETLAGGYNEQFF. In nucleotides, the CDR3 is TGTGCCAGCAGTGAAACACTAGCGGGAGGGTACAATGAGCAGTTCTTC.

The table lists this clonotype with a few counts. The rearrangement uses TRBV6-5 and TRBJ2-2; D may be TRBD1 (6 bases). The CDR3 contains 14 residues. The V and J ends lost 0 bases and 4 bases respectively, with 6 bases between them. Germline values: CDR1 MNHEY, CDR2 SVGAGI. CDR3: CASSYSGGTGELFF. CDR3 sequence (DNA): TGTGCCAGCAGTTACTCAGGGGGCACCGGGGAGCTGTTTTTT.

The sample holds a few counts of this clonotype. The gene calls are TRBV20-1 and TRBJ2-7; 9 bases agree with TRBD2. The CDR3 sequence is 17 residues long. Germline V CDR1 and CDR2: DFQATT, SNEGSKA (reference sequence). Losses at the gene ends were 0 bases for V and 1 base for J; bases not matched to a gene: 10. The CDR3 nucleotides read TGCAGTGCTAGAGATTGGAGACTAGCGGATTCTTCCTACGAGCAGTACTTC. Translation gives CSARDWRLADSSYEQYF.

This clonotype was detected a few times. The chain combines TRBV20-1 with TRBJ1-1; D may be TRBD1 (5 bases). The V and J ends lost 0 bases and 1 base respectively, with 9 bases between them. From germline, CDR1 is DFQATT and CDR2 SNEGSKA (reference sequence). The length of the CDR3 is 14 residues. As DNA, the CDR3 is TGCAGTGCTAGAGATCTGGGGCGGAACACTGAAGCTTTCTTT. Its translation is CSARDLGRNTEAFF.

This clonotype was detected many times. The CDR3 sequence: CASSGHNEQFF. In nucleotides, the CDR3 is TGTGCCAGCAGCGGTCACAATGAGCAGTTCTTC. The chain joins TRBV12-3 or TRBV12-4 to TRBJ2-1, with no clear D. The V end was cut by 6 bases, the J end by 5 bases, with 5 bases between. The CDR3 is made up of 11 amino acids.

The rearrangement links TRBV10-3 to TRBJ2-5; D may be TRBD1 (7 bases). Germline CDR1 is ENHRY and CDR2 is SYGVKD. CDR3 length: 13 amino acids. V was cut by 6 bases and J by 5 bases, with 13 bases left in between. The CDR3 spells CAISQQGRETQYF. The DNA for the CDR3 is TGTGCCATCAGCCAACAGGGGAGGGAGACCCAGTACTTC.